This T cell receptor beta chain was obtained from a study of cytomegalovirus exposure and HLA in healthy donors. Overall study context: There were some 120 million unique TCR beta sequences, drawn from about 179 million T cells, in an earlier analysis. Findings and caveats of the study: In a later analysis, a missense DCLRE1C variant was linked to TCR beta V- and J-gene trimming. TCR beta chains numbering 164 were designated cytomegalovirus-associated.

To note about this clone: Its matching antigen is unknown.

CDR1 and CDR2 (germline): SGHKS, YYEKEE (reference sequence). V lost 4 bases to trimming and J lost 3 bases, with 20 bases between them. This CDR3 is built from 16 residues. The PCR was carried out with 60 Vbeta primers and 13 Jbeta primers. The repertoire was sequenced with immunoSEQ multiplex PCR; TCRdb's copy has only in-frame clones and lacks some. The sample includes about 98,000 clones, around 83% seen only once; the top ten take 3% to 4%. This sequence was found in a female donor in good health and CMV-seropositive. The chain links TRBV5-5 to TRBJ2-7; TRBD1 might be the D (6 bases). The sample consisted of PBMCs. In DNA, the CDR3 is TGTGCCAGCAGCCAGGGGACGCCAGGCAGGGTCTACGAGCAGTACTTC. Its protein product is CASSQGTPGRVYEQYF.